The 16 T cell receptor beta chains below were found in one sample sequenced in a study of beta chain features in type 1 diabetes. General observations from the study: Among all four CD4+ subsets, Type 1 diabetes patients had TCRB CDR3s that were moderately but significantly shorter.

Expressed TCRB transcripts were sequenced after all isolated RNA was converted to cDNA. Method: immunoSEQ multiplex PCR; TCRdb's copy keeps in-frame clones and lacks some. This sample has 20,000 to 30,000 clones, with about 69% found just once. These receptors are not linked to any known antigen. The source material was Tregs from blood. These receptors were obtained from a man between 18 and 35 years old with type 1 diabetes.

The J gene is TRBJ2-5, the V gene TRBV11-2, with D uncertain. The CDR3 has 13 residues. V lost 8 bases and J 0 bases, leaving 10 bases between the germline ends. Germline V gene lookup returns CDR1 SGHAT and CDR2 FQNNGV. DNA for the CDR3: TGTGCCAGCGGCCTGGGCCACCAAGAGACCCAGTACTTC. Translating gives CASGLGHQETQYF.

In this sample, this clone turned up once. The chain couples TRBV5-1 to TRBJ2-5, with TRBD2 as a possible D gene (6 bases). V dropped 6 bases and J dropped 4 bases, with 13 bases sitting between them. Per germline, CDR1 SGHRS and CDR2 YFSETQ. The CDR3 length is 13 residues. CDR3 nucleotides: TGCGCCAGCAAAGGAGGGGACGGAGAGACCCAGTACTTC. This sequence encodes CASKGGDGETQYF.

The chain employs TRBV29-1 and TRBJ2-7; D is unresolved. Germline V gene data show CDR1 as SQVTM and CDR2 as ANQGSEA. CDR3 length: 10 amino acids. V was clipped by 4 bases and J by 7 bases, with 8 bases between them. The CDR3 nucleotides are TGCAGCGTTGTAACCAGGGAGCAGTACTTC. It specifies CSVVTREQYF.

This clone was detected a few times. The J gene is TRBJ2-7, the V gene TRBV5-1; D perhaps matches TRBD1 (6 bases). The V end lost 0 bases, the J end lost 5 bases, and 9 bases lay between the germline ends. The CDR3 has 13 amino acids. Germline values: CDR1 SGHRS, CDR2 YFSETQ. CDR3 sequence (DNA): TGCGCCAGCAGCTTGGCGCAGGGGAACGAGCAGTACTTC. Protein: CASSLAQGNEQYF.

The chain joins TRBV5-1 to TRBJ2-1; D is ambiguous. Deletions cut 0 bases from V and 0 bases from J, with 7 bases between. The length of the CDR3 is 15 residues. Germline V gene lookup returns CDR1 SGHRS and CDR2 YFSETQ. The CDR3 DNA reads TGCGCCAGCAGCTTGGCGTCGAGCTCCTACAATGAGCAGTTCTTC. It translates to CASSLASSSYNEQFF.

The gene calls are TRBV21-1 and TRBJ1-2; the listed D gene, TRBD1, was not tested against the DNA. TRBV21-1 is classified as a pseudogene. CDR3 size: 17 residues. The CDR3 DNA follows: TGTGCCAGCACCCGACTTACTACAGACAGGGAAAACTATGGCTACACCTTC. Its translation: CASTRLTTDRENYGYTF.

The sample holds a few counts of this clone. The chain employs TRBV30 and TRBJ2-4; 9 bases are shared with TRBD1. The germline V gene has CDR1 GTSNPN and CDR2 SVGIG (reference sequence). V gave up 5 bases and J gave up 0 bases; unmatched junction bases: 5. The CDR3 has 15 amino acids. The CDR3 protein is CAWAGTGLAKNIQYF. The CDR3 DNA sequence: TGTGCCTGGGCCGGGACAGGGCTAGCCAAAAACATTCAGTACTTC. The complete variable domain, with remaining parts taken from reference TRBV30 and TRBJ2-4, reads SQTIHQWPATLVQPVGSPLSLECTVEGTSNPNLYWYRQAAGRGLQLLFYSVGIGQISSEVPQNLSASRPQDRQFILSSKKLLLSDSGFYLCAWAGTGLAKNIQYFGAGTRLSVL.

This chain joins TRBV7-2 and TRBJ2-3, with D possibly being TRBD2 (5 bases). This CDR3 is built from 13 residues. CDR1 SGHTA and CDR2 FQGNSA come from the germline V gene. Trimming pared 5 bases from V and 5 bases from J, leaving 11 bases between. The CDR3 reads CASSLRAKDTQYF. CDR3 sequence (DNA): TGTGCCAGCAGCCTGAGGGCGAAAGATACGCAGTATTTT.

V gene TRBV30 combines with J gene TRBJ1-1; D is undetermined. With 0 bases removed from V and 3 bases from J, the gap between germline ends came to 11 bases. CDR1 GTSNPN and CDR2 SVGIG come from the germline V gene (reference sequence). This CDR3 is 14 amino acids long. The CDR3 region has the DNA TGTGCCTGGAGTGTACTAGGGTCGCACACTGAAGCTTTCTTT. This gives the protein CAWSVLGSHTEAFF. Full variable domain (remainder filled in from reference TRBV30 and TRBJ1-1): SQTIHQWPATLVQPVGSPLSLECTVEGTSNPNLYWYRQAAGRGLQLLFYSVGIGQISSEVPQNLSASRPQDRQFILSSKKLLLSDSGFYLCAWSVLGSHTEAFFGQGTRLTVV.

The rearrangement uses TRBV19 and TRBJ1-6; 7 positions agree with TRBD1. CDR3 length: 15 amino acids. CDR1 is LNHDA, CDR2 SQIVND, per germline (reference sequence). The V segment lost 5 bases and the J segment 5 bases; nucleotides outside the gene matches: 6. This CDR3 is CASSLGTANNSPLHF. The CDR3 DNA is TGTGCCAGTAGTCTGGGGACAGCCAATAATTCACCCCTCCACTTT.

The J gene is TRBJ2-5, the V gene TRBV4-1; 11 bases align to TRBD2. The CDR3 consists of 15 residues. Germline CDR1 MGHRA, CDR2 YSYEKL. J lost 5 bases, V lost 5 bases, and 7 bases had no gene match. The CDR3 here is CASSYSGRAQETQYF. The CDR3, as DNA: TGCGCCAGCAGCTATAGCGGGAGGGCCCAGGAGACCCAGTACTTC.

The J gene is TRBJ2-2, the V gene TRBV5-1, with no clear D. The germline V gene has CDR1 SGHRS and CDR2 YFSETQ. This CDR3 is built from 13 residues. Trimming cost V 3 bases and J 6 bases, with 9 bases left between them. In DNA form, the CDR3 reads TGCGCCAGCAGCTCCTTGAGTCCCGGGGAGCTGTTTTTT. It is translated as CASSSLSPGELFF.

This clone was observed a handful of times. The chain combines TRBV30 with TRBJ2-4, with 7 positions matching TRBD1. The CDR3 runs 14 residues. The J segment lost 8 bases and the V segment lost 4 bases, leaving 11 bases of the junction unmatched. Looked up from germline, CDR1 is GTSNPN and CDR2 is SVGIG (reference sequence). The CDR3 reads CAWIPDRVIDIQYF. CDR3 bases: TGTGCCTGGATCCCCGACAGGGTAATTGACATTCAGTACTTC.

V gene TRBV29-1 combines with J gene TRBJ2-7; the D gene is possibly TRBD1 (5 bases). The CDR3 covers 12 residues. CDR1 and CDR2 (germline): SQVTM, ANQGSEA. Trimming shortened V by 2 bases and J by 6 bases, and 11 bases separated the two germline ends. This CDR3 is CSVESSQGEQYF. The CDR3 region has the DNA TGCAGCGTTGAAAGCTCCCAGGGCGAGCAGTACTTC.

This chain joins TRBV28 and TRBJ2-5; 7 nucleotides align to TRBD1. J lost 0 bases, V lost 6 bases, and 13 bases had no gene match. The CDR3 runs 17 residues. Germline CDR1 and CDR2: MDHEN and SYDVKM. CDR3 nucleotides: TGTGCCAGCAGCCCCAACCGGGACAGCCAACACCAAGAGACCCAGTACTTC. This translates into CASSPNRDSQHQETQYF.

The rearrangement links TRBV25-1 to TRBJ1-6, with no clear D. Germline-derived CDR1 and CDR2 are MGHDK and SYGVNS. There are 12 residues in the CDR3. V was shortened by 6 bases and J by 6 bases, with 6 bases between the two germline ends. The CDR3 coding sequence is TGTGCCAGCAGACAGATTAATTCACCCCTCCACTTT. It yields the protein CASRQINSPLHF.